This TCR beta chain appears in the sequencing data of a study of blood T cell repertoires in COVID-19. Study details: The United States, Italy and Spain were the sources of the acute and convalescent COVID-19 samples. Sample material is recorded as cDNA or gDNA derived from T cells, B-cell-depleted T cells, or PBMCs.

Per germline, CDR1 LNHDA and CDR2 SQIVND (reference sequence). Germline trimming cut 9 bases from V and 5 bases from J; bases unmatched to any gene: 6. The CDR3 loop spans 13 amino acids. This table comes from immunoSEQ multiplex PCR, and its TCRdb copy is limited to in-frame clones, with some not included. The table records 130,000 to 150,000 clones, about 90% of them present only once. Sequenced material: peripheral blood. The TCR was taken from a man aged 45-60 years who had recovered from COVID-19. This chain connects TRBV19 to TRBJ2-5, with 10 nucleotides matching TRBD1. The CDR3 nucleotides are TGTGCCAGCCAACAGACAGGGGGCGAGACCCAGTACTTC. Residues: CASQQTGGETQYF.